Sequencing of this T cell receptor (beta chain) was carried out in a study of T cell changes during pregnancy in multiple sclerosis. The CDR3 contains 17 residues. Germline V gene lookup returns CDR1 SGHAT and CDR2 FQNNGV. Trimming at V came to 5 bases and at J to 0 bases, leaving 12 bases not matched to a gene. This table comes from immunoSEQ multiplex PCR, and its TCRdb copy is limited to in-frame clones, with some not included. The sample has some 71,000 clones; roughly 90% are singletons. This material consisted of CD4+ T cells from peripheral blood mononuclear cells, taken in the third trimester of pregnancy. The receptor comes from a female donor in good health, enrolled as a control in a pregnancy study. The rearrangement joins TRBV11-2 to TRBJ1-2; 7 bases match TRBD1. For the CDR3, the DNA is TGTGCCAGCAGCAAGCAGCATGAGGGGGCGCCTAACTATGGCTACACCTTC. It is translated as CASSKQHEGAPNYGYTF.